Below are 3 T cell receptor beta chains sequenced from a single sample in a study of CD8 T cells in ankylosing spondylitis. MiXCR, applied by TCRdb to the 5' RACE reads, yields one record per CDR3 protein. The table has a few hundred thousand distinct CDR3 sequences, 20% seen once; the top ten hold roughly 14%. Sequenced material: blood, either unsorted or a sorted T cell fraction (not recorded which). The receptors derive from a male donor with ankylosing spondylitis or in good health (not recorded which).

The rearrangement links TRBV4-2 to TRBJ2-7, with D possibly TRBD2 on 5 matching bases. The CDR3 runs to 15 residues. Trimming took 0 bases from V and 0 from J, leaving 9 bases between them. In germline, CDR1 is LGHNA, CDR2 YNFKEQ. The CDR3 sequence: CASSQDAGGSYEQYF. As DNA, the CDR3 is TGTGCCAGCAGCCAAGATGCCGGAGGCTCCTACGAGCAGTACTTC.

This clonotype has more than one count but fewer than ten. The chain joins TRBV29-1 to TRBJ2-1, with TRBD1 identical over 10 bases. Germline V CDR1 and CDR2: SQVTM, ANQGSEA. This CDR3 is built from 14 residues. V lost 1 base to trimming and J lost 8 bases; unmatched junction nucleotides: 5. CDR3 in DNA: TGCAGCGTTGAAGTCCCCGGGACAGGGGATGAGCAGTTCTTC. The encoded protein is CSVEVPGTGDEQFF.

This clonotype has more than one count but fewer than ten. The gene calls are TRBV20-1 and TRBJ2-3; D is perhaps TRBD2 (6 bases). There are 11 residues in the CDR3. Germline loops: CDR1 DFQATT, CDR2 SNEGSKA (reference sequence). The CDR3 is CSAGFPDTQYF. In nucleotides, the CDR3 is TGCAGCGCGGGGTTCCCAGATACGCAGTATTTT.